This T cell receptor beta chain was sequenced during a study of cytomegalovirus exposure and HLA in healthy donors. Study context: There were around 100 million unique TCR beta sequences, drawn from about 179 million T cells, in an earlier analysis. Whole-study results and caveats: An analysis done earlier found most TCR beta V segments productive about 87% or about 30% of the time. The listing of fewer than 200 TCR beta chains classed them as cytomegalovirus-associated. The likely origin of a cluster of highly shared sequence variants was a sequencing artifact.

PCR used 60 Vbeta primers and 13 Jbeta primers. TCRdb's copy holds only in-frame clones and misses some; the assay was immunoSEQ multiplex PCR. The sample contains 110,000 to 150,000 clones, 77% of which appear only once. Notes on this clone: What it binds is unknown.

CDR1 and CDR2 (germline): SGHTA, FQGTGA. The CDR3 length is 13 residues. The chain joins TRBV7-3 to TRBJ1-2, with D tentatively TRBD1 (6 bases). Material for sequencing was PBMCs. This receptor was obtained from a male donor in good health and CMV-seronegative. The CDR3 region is CAEGKGGEGGYTF. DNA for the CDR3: TGTGCTGAAGGGAAGGGGGGGGAGGGTGGCTACACCTTC.